A single sample is the source of the 8 T cell receptor beta chains below, sequenced in a study of blood T cells in healthy people across ages. Using a J-beta primer mix together with a sample-barcoded 5' primer, a second PCR was run for roughly 7 to 11 cycles. Using its own MiXCR run on the 5' RACE reads, TCRdb lists one record per CDR3 protein. This sample has about 1.5 million distinct CDR3 sequences, with approximately 42% found just once. The sequenced sample was blood. Receptors were obtained from a woman younger than 35 in good health.

The chain is built from TRBV6-2 or TRBV6-3 and TRBJ1-5, with TRBD1 matching over 10 bases. Losses at the gene ends were 6 bases for V and 7 bases for J; bases not matched to a gene: 9. The germline V gene has CDR1 MNHEY and CDR2 SVGEGT. This CDR3 contains 15 residues. The CDR3 DNA is TGTGCCAGCAGGTCTCCCTGGACAGGGGGGCAGCCCCAGCATTTT. Translating gives CASRSPWTGGQPQHF.

This clonotype was picked up a small number of times. This sequence joins TRBV20-1 and TRBJ2-7; possibly TRBD2 for D (5 bases). The CDR3 is made up of 14 amino acids. Germline values: CDR1 DFQATT, CDR2 SNEGSKA (reference sequence). Trimming removed 3 bases at V and 5 bases at J, with 17 bases between. The CDR3 DNA reads as TGCAGTGCTAGGAGGGCAGGTTTGTTAGACGAGCAGTACTTC. It yields the protein CSARRAGLLDEQYF.

This clonotype has just a few counts. The CDR3, as DNA: TGCGCCAGCAGCCCCAGAGGACAGGGATCTGGGGCCAACGTCCTGACTTTC. Translated, it gives CASSPRGQGSGANVLTF. The V gene is TRBV5-1, the J gene TRBJ2-6; the match to TRBD1 covers 8 bases. CDR1 and CDR2 (germline): SGHRS, YFSETQ. The CDR3 sequence is 17 residues long. V dropped 4 bases and J dropped 1; count of bases not matched to a gene: 7.

This clonotype was picked up one time. A read error may be the cause here, since a much bigger clone is one base away. The gene calls are TRBV11-2 and TRBJ2-1; D might be TRBD1 (6 bases). Germline CDR1 reads SGHAT; CDR2 reads FQNNGV. This CDR3 is built from 15 residues. V was clipped by 1 base and J by 13 bases, with 20 bases between them. CDR3 loop: CASSLGGGYQETQFF. DNA for the CDR3: TGTGCCAGCAGCTTAGGAGGGGGTTACCAAGAGACCCAGTTCTTC.

The gene calls are TRBV5-5 and TRBJ2-3; tentatively, D is TRBD1 (5 bases). V dropped 0 bases and J dropped 5 bases, with 13 bases sitting between them. This CDR3 is 15 amino acids long. Germline-derived CDR1 and CDR2 are SGHKS and YYEKEE (reference sequence). CDR3 nucleotides: TGTGCCAGCAGCTTGGGGCCAGGGATGAGAGATACGCAGTATTTT. Its translation: CASSLGPGMRDTQYF.

The chain combines TRBV11-1 with TRBJ2-3, with TRBD2 identical over 10 bases. Germline V gene sequence: CDR1 SGHAT, CDR2 FQDESV (reference sequence). V trimming: 3 bases; J trimming: 7 bases; junction bases outside the gene matches: 4. CDR3 length: 14 residues. CDR3 in DNA: TGTGCCAGCAGCTTGAGCGGGAGGGCCAATACGCAGTATTTT. This sequence encodes CASSLSGRANTQYF.

This clonotype was seen a single time. The J gene is TRBJ2-3, the V gene TRBV28; the D is unclear. Trimming left V 3 bases short and J 5 bases short, with 12 bases between. This CDR3 contains 14 residues. The V gene's germline CDR1 is MDHEN and CDR2 SYDVKM. CDR3 in amino acids: CASSLPSPGDTQYF. CDR3 nucleotide sequence: TGTGCCAGCAGTTTGCCCTCCCCAGGAGATACGCAGTATTTT. Full variable domain (rest looked up from reference TRBV28 and TRBJ2-3): DVKVTQSSRYLVKRTGEKVFLECVQDMDHENMFWYRQDPGLGLRLIYFSYDVKMKEKGDIPEGYSVSREKKERFSLILESASTNQTSMYLCASSLPSPGDTQYFGPGTRLTVL.

This clonotype was counted between two and nine times. This chain joins TRBV2 and TRBJ1-5; D is possibly TRBD1 (6 bases). V dropped 10 bases and J dropped 0 bases, with 13 bases sitting between them. Germline CDR1 and CDR2: SNHLY and FYNNEI. The CDR3 runs to 14 residues. The CDR3 sequence: CATTGPYSNQPQHF. The CDR3 region has the DNA TGTGCCACTACAGGGCCGTATAGCAATCAGCCCCAGCATTTT.